Shown below are 16 T cell receptor beta chains from a single sample sequenced in a study of cytomegalovirus exposure and HLA in healthy donors. Vbeta (60) and Jbeta (13) primers were used in the PCR. Some clones are missing from TCRdb's copy, which holds only in-frame ones; the method was immunoSEQ multiplex PCR. In all, the sample yields 70,000 to 80,000 clones. Sequenced input: PBMCs. The receptors here all came from a man aged 35-49 years in good health and CMV-seronegative.

The CDR3 region has the DNA TGTGCCAGCAGCTCAGGACAGGGCTTATTGAACACTGAAGCTTTCTTT. Protein product: CASSSGQGLLNTEAFF. The chain carries TRBV5-5 and TRBJ1-1; 8 nucleotides align to TRBD1. The CDR3 is made up of 16 amino acids. Trimming took 3 bases from V and 0 from J; bases not matched to a gene: 7. The germline CDR1 and CDR2 sequences are SGHKS and YYEKEE (reference sequence).

The chain couples TRBV6-1 to TRBJ1-1; 9 bases are a match to TRBD1. Per the germline V gene, CDR1 is MNHNS and CDR2 is SASEGT. There are 14 residues in the CDR3. The J segment lost 10 bases and the V segment lost 6 bases, leaving 12 bases of the junction unmatched. The CDR3 DNA is TGTGCCAGCAGATTGGGACAGGGAGGCGGTTCAGCTTTCTTT. This translates into CASRLGQGGGSAFF.

V and J are TRBV28 and TRBJ1-1; D remains ambiguous. CDR1 and CDR2 from the germline V gene are MDHEN and SYDVKM. Deletions cut 6 bases from V and 0 bases from J, with 17 bases between. This CDR3 is built from 16 residues. Here the CDR3 reads CASSELGSRMNTEAFF. CDR3 DNA sequence: TGTGCCAGCAGCGAATTAGGGAGTCGGATGAACACTGAAGCTTTCTTT.

The rearrangement uses TRBV18 and TRBJ1-2, with 9 bases lining up with TRBD1. This CDR3 contains 15 residues. The germline V gene encodes CDR1 KGHSH and CDR2 LQKENI. The V and J ends lost 0 bases and 8 bases, in that order; junction bases with no gene match: 7. Written as DNA, the CDR3 is TGTGCCAGCTCACCACCAGGGGGGACAGGGTTCGGCTACACCTTC. Its translation: CASSPPGGTGFGYTF.

V usage is TRBV5-1 and J usage is TRBJ1-1; weak D call: TRBD1 (6 bases). This CDR3 has 13 residues. V was shortened by 4 bases and J by 2 bases, with 9 bases between the two germline ends. Germline CDR1 SGHRS, CDR2 YFSETQ. DNA for the CDR3: TGCGCCAGCAGCCCACAGGGTAACACTGAAGCTTTCTTT. Its protein is CASSPQGNTEAFF.

CDR3 sequence (DNA): TGCAGCGGGGACAGGGCGGGTGAGCAGTTCTTC. Translation gives CSGDRAGEQFF. The chain carries TRBV29-1 and TRBJ2-1; 9 nucleotides align to TRBD1. Germline CDR1 SQVTM, CDR2 ANQGSEA. The trim removed 7 bases at V and 9 bases at J, leaving 4 bases unmatched. This CDR3 is 11 amino acids long.

The V gene is TRBV11-3, the J gene TRBJ2-3; 7 nucleotides align to TRBD2. V dropped 5 bases and J dropped 4; count of bases not matched to a gene: 6. The CDR3 runs to 14 residues. Germline CDR1 and CDR2: SGHNT and YENEEA. CDR3 sequence reads: CASSPGRASDTQYF. The CDR3 region has the DNA TGTGCCAGCAGCCCAGGGAGGGCGTCAGATACGCAGTATTTT.

The chain carries TRBV4-1 and TRBJ2-5; TRBD1 might be the D (5 bases). V lost 0 bases to trimming and J lost 5 bases, with 25 bases between them. The CDR3 runs to 19 residues. The germline gives CDR1 MGHRA, CDR2 YSYEKL. In DNA form, the CDR3 reads TGCGCCAGCAGCCAAGAAGTGGGCGATAGGGGCCTATCGAGGGAGACCCAGTACTTC. This encodes CASSQEVGDRGLSRETQYF.

The chain employs TRBV5-6 and TRBJ2-7; 8 bases are a match to TRBD2. The CDR3 consists of 13 residues. CDR1 SGHDT and CDR2 YYEEEE come from the germline V gene. Unmatched junction bases numbered 4, after V lost 0 bases and J lost 8 bases. DNA for the CDR3: TGTGCCAGCAGCTTGGCGGGGGGGCCAAAGCAGTACTTC. Encoded protein: CASSLAGGPKQYF.

The chain has TRBV11-2 and TRBJ2-7; D unclear. The V end was cut by 1 base, the J end by 1 base, with 5 bases between. The germline V gene has CDR1 SGHAT and CDR2 FQNNGV. This CDR3 is 13 amino acids long. CDR3 region: CASSLGGSYEQYF. CDR3 DNA sequence: TGTGCCAGCAGCTTAGGAGGTTCCTACGAGCAGTACTTC. Together with reference TRBV11-2 and TRBJ2-7, the CDR3 gives the full variable domain: EAGVAQSPRYKIIEKRQSVAFWCNPISGHATLYWYQQILGQGPKLLIQFQNNGVVDDSQLPKDRFSAERLKGVDSTLKIQPAKLEDSAVYLCASSLGGSYEQYFGPGTRLTVT.

V usage is TRBV6-5 and J usage is TRBJ1-1, with unresolved D. Germline CDR1 MNHEY, CDR2 SVGAGI. The CDR3 is made up of 14 amino acids. Between the trimmed V and J ends, which lost 0 bases and 1 base, there was a span of 6 bases. Written as DNA, the CDR3 is TGTGCCAGCAGTTACTCGAAACAGAACACTGAAGCTTTCTTT. Its translation is CASSYSKQNTEAFF.

V gene TRBV30 combines with J gene TRBJ2-7, with a tentative D call TRBD1 (6 bases). The length of the CDR3 is 13 residues. Trimming pared 2 bases from V and 6 bases from J, leaving 14 bases between. Germline CDR1 and CDR2: GTSNPN and SVGIG (reference sequence). CDR3 in DNA: TGTGCCTGGAGTCAACGGACAGACGGCGAGCAGTACTTC. This sequence encodes CAWSQRTDGEQYF. Complete variable domain (other parts from reference TRBV30 and TRBJ2-7): SQTIHQWPATLVQPVGSPLSLECTVEGTSNPNLYWYRQAAGRGLQLLFYSVGIGQISSEVPQNLSASRPQDRQFILSSKKLLLSDSGFYLCAWSQRTDGEQYFGPGTRLTVT.

The chain links TRBV5-1 to TRBJ2-7, with 7 bases matching TRBD1. The CDR3 covers 12 residues. The germline gives CDR1 SGHRS, CDR2 YFSETQ. After removal of 4 bases from V and 5 bases from J, the junction contained 3 bases not matched to a gene. The CDR3 region has the DNA TGCGCCAGCAGCCTAACAGGGGACGAGCAGTACTTC. The encoded protein is CASSLTGDEQYF.

The rearrangement links TRBV15 to TRBJ2-7; TRBD1 matches 10 bases. CDR3 length: 15 amino acids. Germline V CDR1 and CDR2: LNHNV, YYDKDF (reference sequence). Germline trimming cut 1 base from V and 2 bases from J; bases unmatched to any gene: 2. This chain's CDR3 is CATSRAGTGAYEQYF. The CDR3 bases are TGTGCCACCAGCAGAGCGGGGACAGGGGCCTACGAGCAGTACTTC.

The rearrangement joins TRBV9 to TRBJ2-5; 7 bases fit TRBD1. Germline V gives CDR1 SGDLS, CDR2 YYNGEE. Trimming at V came to 4 bases and at J to 4 bases, leaving 13 bases not matched to a gene. This CDR3 is built from 16 residues. As DNA, the CDR3 is TGTGCCAGCAGCCAGGGGGTGGGGACAGAGTCAGAGACCCAGTACTTC. This gives the protein CASSQGVGTESETQYF.

V and J are TRBV7-3 and TRBJ2-7; 11 bases are a match to TRBD1. The CDR3 runs 16 residues. J gave up 1 base and V 5 bases, and 7 bases lay outside the gene matches. CDR1 and CDR2 (germline): SGHTA, FQGTGA. For the CDR3, the DNA is TGTGCCAGCAGCGCGACCGGGACAGGGGGATCCTACGAGCAGTACTTC. Amino acids: CASSATGTGGSYEQYF.